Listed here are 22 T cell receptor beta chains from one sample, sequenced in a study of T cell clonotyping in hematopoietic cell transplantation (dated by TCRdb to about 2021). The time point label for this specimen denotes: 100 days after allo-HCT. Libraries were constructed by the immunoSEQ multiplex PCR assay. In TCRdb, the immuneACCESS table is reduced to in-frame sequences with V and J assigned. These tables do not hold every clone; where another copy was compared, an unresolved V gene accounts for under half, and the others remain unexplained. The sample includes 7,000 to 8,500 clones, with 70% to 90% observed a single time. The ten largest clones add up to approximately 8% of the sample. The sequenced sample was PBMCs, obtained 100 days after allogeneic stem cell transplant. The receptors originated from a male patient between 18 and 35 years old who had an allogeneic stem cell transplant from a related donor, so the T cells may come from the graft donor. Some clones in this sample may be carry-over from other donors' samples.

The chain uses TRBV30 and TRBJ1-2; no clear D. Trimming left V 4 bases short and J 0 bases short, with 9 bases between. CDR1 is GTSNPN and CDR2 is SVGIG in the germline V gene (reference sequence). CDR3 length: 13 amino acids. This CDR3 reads CAWISDSNYGYTF. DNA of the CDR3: TGTGCCTGGATATCGGATTCTAACTATGGCTACACCTTC.

The CDR3 protein is CASSNGLNTGELFF. In DNA form, the CDR3 reads TGTGCCAGCAGTAATGGACTTAACACCGGGGAGCTGTTTTTT. This chain connects TRBV27 to TRBJ2-2; D might be TRBD2 (5 bases). This CDR3 comprises 14 residues. Looked up from germline, CDR1 is MNHEY and CDR2 is SMNVEV (reference sequence). Trimming left V 5 bases short and J 2 bases short, with 9 bases between.

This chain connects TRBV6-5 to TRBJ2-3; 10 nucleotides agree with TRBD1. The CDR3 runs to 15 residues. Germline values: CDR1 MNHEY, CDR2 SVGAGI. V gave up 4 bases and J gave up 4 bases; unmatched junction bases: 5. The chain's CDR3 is CASSSTDRGADTQYF. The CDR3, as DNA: TGTGCCAGCAGTTCCACGGACAGGGGGGCAGATACGCAGTATTTT.

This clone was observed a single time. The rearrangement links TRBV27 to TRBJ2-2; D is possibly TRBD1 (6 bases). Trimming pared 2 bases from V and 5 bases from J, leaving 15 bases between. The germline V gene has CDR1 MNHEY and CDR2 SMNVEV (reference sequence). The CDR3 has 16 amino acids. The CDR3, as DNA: TGTGCCAGCAGTTTACCCGGGACACGTAATACCGGGGAGCTGTTTTTT. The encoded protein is CASSLPGTRNTGELFF.

The CDR3 nucleotides are TGTGCCATCAGTGAGTCGAGGACTAGCGTGGTAGATACGCAGTATTTT. Encoded protein: CAISESRTSVVDTQYF. J is TRBJ2-3 and V is TRBV10-3; 9 positions agree with TRBD2. Trimming removed 0 bases from V and 5 bases from J; junction bases left unmatched: 6. Germline V CDR1 and CDR2: ENHRY, SYGVKD. CDR3 length: 16 amino acids.

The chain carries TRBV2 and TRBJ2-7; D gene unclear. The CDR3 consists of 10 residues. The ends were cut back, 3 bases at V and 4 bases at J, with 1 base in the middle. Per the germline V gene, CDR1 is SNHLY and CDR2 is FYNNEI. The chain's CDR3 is CASSDYEQYV. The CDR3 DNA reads TGTGCCAGCAGTGATTACGAGCAGTACGTC.

In DNA form, the CDR3 reads TGTGCCAGCAGCTTTTGGGCTGGGGGGGCTAACGAGCAGTACTTC. This translates into CASSFWAGGANEQYF. The rearrangement links TRBV7-2 to TRBJ2-7, with TRBD2 as a possible D gene (7 bases). CDR1 SGHTA and CDR2 FQGNSA come from the germline V gene. The CDR3 contains 15 residues. V was clipped by 3 bases and J by 5 bases, with 17 bases between them. Full variable domain (missing parts from reference TRBV7-2 and TRBJ2-7): GAGVSQSPSNKVTEKGKDVELRCDPISGHTALYWYRQSLGQGLEFLIYFQGNSAPDKSGLPSDRFSAERTGGSVSTLTIQRTQQEDSAVYLCASSFWAGGANEQYFGPGTRLTVT.

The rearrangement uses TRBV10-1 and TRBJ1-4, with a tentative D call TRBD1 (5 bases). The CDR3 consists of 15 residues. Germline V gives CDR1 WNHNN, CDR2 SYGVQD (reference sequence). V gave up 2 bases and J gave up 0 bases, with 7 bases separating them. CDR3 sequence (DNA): TGCGCCAGCAGTGAGGGACAAGCAACTAATGAAAAACTGTTTTTT. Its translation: CASSEGQATNEKLFF.

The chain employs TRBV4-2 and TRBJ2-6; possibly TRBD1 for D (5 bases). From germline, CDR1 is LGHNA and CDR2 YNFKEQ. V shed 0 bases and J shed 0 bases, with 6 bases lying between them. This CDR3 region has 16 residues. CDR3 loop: CASSQDTGSGANVLTF. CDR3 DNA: TGTGCCAGCAGCCAAGATACAGGCTCTGGGGCCAACGTCCTGACTTTC.

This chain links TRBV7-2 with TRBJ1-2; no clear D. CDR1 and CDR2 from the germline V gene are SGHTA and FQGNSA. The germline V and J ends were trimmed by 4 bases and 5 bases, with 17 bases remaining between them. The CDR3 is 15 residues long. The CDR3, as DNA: TGTGCCAGCAGCTCCCGTGACTTAAACTCTTATGGCTACACCTTC. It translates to CASSSRDLNSYGYTF. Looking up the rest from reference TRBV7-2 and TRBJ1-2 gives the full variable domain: GAGVSQSPSNKVTEKGKDVELRCDPISGHTALYWYRQSLGQGLEFLIYFQGNSAPDKSGLPSDRFSAERTGGSVSTLTIQRTQQEDSAVYLCASSSRDLNSYGYTFGSGTRLTVV.

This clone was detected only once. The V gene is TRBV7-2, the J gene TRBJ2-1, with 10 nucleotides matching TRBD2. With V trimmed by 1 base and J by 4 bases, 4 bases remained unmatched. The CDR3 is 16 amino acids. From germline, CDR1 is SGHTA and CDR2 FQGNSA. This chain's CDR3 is CASSLGIAGGYNEQFF. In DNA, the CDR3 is TGTGCCAGCAGCTTAGGTATAGCGGGAGGTTACAATGAGCAGTTCTTC.

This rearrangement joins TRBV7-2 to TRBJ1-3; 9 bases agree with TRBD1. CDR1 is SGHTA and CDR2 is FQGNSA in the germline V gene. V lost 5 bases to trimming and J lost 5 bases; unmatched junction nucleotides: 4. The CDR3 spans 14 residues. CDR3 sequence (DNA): TGTGCCAGCAGCGCGGACAGGGGAAGAAACACCATATATTTT. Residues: CASSADRGRNTIYF.

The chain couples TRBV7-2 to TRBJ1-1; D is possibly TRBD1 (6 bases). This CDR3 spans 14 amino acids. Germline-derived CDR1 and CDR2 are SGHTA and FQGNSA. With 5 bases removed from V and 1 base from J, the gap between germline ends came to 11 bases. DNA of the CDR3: TGTGCCAGCAGCCGGCTGGGACAGAACACTGAAGCTTTCTTT. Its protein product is CASSRLGQNTEAFF.

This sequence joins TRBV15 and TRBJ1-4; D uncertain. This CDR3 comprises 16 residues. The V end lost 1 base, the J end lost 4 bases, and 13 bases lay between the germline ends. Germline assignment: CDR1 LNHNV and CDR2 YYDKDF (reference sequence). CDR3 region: CATSRARERFNEKLFF. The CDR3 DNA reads TGTGCCACCAGCAGAGCGCGCGAGCGCTTTAATGAAAAACTGTTTTTT.

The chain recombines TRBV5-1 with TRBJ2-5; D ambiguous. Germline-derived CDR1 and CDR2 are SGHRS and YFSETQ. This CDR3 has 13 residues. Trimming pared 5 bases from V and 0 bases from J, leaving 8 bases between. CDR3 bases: TGCGCCAGCAGTTCGGGCCACCAAGAGACCCAGTACTTC. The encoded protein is CASSSGHQETQYF.

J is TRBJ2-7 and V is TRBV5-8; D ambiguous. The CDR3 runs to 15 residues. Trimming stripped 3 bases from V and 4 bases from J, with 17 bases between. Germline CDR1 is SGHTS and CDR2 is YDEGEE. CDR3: CASSYTAPGSYEQYV. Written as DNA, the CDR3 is TGTGCCAGCAGCTACACAGCTCCCGGGTCGTACGAGCAGTACGTC.

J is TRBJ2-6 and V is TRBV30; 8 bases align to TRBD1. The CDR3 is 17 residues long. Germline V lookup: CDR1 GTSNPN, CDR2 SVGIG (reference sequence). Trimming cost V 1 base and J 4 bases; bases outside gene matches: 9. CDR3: CAWSGQGNSLGANVLTF. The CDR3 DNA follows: TGTGCCTGGAGTGGACAGGGGAATTCTCTGGGGGCCAACGTCCTGACTTTC.

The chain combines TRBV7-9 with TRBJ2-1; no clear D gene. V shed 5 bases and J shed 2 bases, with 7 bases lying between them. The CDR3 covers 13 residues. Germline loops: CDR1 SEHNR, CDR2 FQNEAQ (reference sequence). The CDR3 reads CASSPLTYNEQFF. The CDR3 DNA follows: TGTGCCAGCAGCCCACTTACCTACAATGAGCAGTTCTTC.

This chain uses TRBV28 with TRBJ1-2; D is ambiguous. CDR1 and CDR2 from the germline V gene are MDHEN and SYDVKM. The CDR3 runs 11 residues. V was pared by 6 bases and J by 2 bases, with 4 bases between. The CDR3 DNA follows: TGTGCCAGCAGCACCAACTATGGCTACACCTTC. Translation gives CASSTNYGYTF.

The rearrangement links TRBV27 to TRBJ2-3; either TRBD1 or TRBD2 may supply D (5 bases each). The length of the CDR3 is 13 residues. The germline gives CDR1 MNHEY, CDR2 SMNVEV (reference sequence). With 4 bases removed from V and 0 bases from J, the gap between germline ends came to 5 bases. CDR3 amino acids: CASSWDSTDTQYF. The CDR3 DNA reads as TGTGCCAGCAGTTGGGACAGCACAGATACGCAGTATTTT.

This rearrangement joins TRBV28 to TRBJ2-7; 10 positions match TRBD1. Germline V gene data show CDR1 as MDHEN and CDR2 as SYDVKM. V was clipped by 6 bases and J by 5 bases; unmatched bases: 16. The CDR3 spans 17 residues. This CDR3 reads CASSGRDRGGVGNEQYV. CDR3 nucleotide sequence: TGTGCCAGCAGCGGCCGGGACAGGGGAGGAGTAGGCAACGAGCAGTACGTC.

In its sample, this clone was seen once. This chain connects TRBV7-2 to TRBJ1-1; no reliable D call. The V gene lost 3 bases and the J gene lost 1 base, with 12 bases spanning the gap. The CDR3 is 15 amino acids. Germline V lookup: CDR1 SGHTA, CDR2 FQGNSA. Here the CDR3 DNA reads TGTGCCAGCAGCTTGGGCGGGCAGGAGAACACTGAAGCTTTCTTT. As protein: CASSLGGQENTEAFF. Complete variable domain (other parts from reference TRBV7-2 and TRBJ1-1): GAGVSQSPSNKVTEKGKDVELRCDPISGHTALYWYRQSLGQGLEFLIYFQGNSAPDKSGLPSDRFSAERTGGSVSTLTIQRTQQEDSAVYLCASSLGGQENTEAFFGQGTRLTVV.